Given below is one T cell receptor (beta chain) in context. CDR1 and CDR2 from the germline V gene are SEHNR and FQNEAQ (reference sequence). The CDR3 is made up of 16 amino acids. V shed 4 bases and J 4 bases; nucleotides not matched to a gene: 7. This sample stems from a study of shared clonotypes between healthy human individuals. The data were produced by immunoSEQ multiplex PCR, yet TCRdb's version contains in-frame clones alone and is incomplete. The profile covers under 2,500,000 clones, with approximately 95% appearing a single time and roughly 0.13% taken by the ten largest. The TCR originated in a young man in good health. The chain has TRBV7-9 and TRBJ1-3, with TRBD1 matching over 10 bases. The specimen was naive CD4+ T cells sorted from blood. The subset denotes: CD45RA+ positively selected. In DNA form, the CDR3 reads TGTGCCAGCAGCTCACTGAGGGACAGGGGCGGAAACACCATATATTTT. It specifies CASSSLRDRGGNTIYF.